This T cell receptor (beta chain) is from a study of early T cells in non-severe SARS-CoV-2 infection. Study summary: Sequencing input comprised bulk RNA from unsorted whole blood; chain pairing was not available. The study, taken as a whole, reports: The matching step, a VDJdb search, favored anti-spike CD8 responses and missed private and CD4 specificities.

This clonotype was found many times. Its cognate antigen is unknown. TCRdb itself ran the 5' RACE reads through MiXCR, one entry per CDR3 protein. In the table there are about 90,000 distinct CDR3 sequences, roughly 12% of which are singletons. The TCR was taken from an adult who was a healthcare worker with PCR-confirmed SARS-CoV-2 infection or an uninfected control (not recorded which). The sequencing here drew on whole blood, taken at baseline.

As DNA, the CDR3 is TGTGCCATCAGCGTAGCGGGGGGCACAGATACGCAGTATTTT. It yields the protein CAISVAGGTDTQYF. The rearrangement joins TRBV10-3 to TRBJ2-3, with TRBD2 identical over 9 bases. The CDR3 length is 14 residues. CDR1 is ENHRY and CDR2 is SYGVKD in the germline V gene. Trimming took 6 bases from V and 1 from J; bases not matched to a gene: 2.